Listed below are T cell receptor beta chains from one sample, sequenced in a study of OX40 agonist ivuxolimab in advanced cancers. The assay was immunoSEQ multiplex PCR, and TCRdb's table has in-frame clones only and misses some. The table has under 70,000 clones, approximately 85% seen once; the top ten hold 2% to 2.5%. The material was CD4+ or CD8+ T cells sorted from blood, obtained in a trial of the OX40 agonist ivuxolimab. Receptors were obtained from an adult with an advanced solid tumor such as melanoma, head and neck, liver or kidney cancer. CDR3s include the opening cysteine and the closing phenylalanine or tryptophan. The D gene is left open where the match is weak. Size tells how often a clone was seen (once, few, many) or the class of an expanded clone, and some rows leave it out.

d_call j_call clone_size v_call cdr3_aa cdr3_nt
NA TRBJ2-4 NA TRBV7-6 CASSLGASRLAKNIQYF TGTGCCAGCAGCTTAGGCGCTAGCAGATTAGCCAAAAACATTCAGTACTTC
TRBD2 TRBJ2-5 NA TRBV6-6 CASTQTSGQTQYF TGTGCCAGCACCCAGACTAGCGGCCAGACCCAGTACTTC
NA TRBJ2-5 NA TRBV5-1 CASSLEAVIPQETQYF TGCGCCAGCAGCTTGGAGGCAGTTATCCCCCAAGAGACCCAGTACTTC
NA TRBJ2-3 NA TRBV2 CASNASQITDTQYF TGTGCCAGCAATGCCAGTCAGATCACAGATACGCAGTATTTT
TRBD1 TRBJ2-1 NA TRBV5-4 CASSSRQGAYNEQFF TGTGCCAGCAGCTCTCGACAGGGAGCCTACAATGAGCAGTTCTTC
TRBD2 TRBJ2-1 NA TRBV5-1 CASSLSLAGNEQFF TGCGCCAGCAGCCTCAGCTTAGCGGGCAATGAGCAGTTCTTC
NA TRBJ2-6 NA TRBV5-1 CASMQGSGANVLTF TGCGCCAGCATGCAAGGATCCGGGGCCAACGTCCTGACTTTC
NA TRBJ1-1 few TRBV19 CASRGPLNTEAFF TGTGCCAGTAGGGGCCCATTGAACACTGAAGCTTTCTTT
TRBD1 TRBJ1-2 NA TRBV19 CASTPDRRGGYTF TGTGCCAGTACCCCGGACAGGCGAGGGGGCTACACCTTC
TRBD1 TRBJ1-1 NA TRBV28 CASSLTGVNTEAFF TGTGCCAGCAGCTTGACAGGGGTGAACACTGAAGCTTTCTTT
NA TRBJ2-7 NA TRBV7-3 CASSQGTLTHEQYF TGTGCCAGCAGTCAGGGAACTCTCACCCACGAGCAGTACTTC
TRBD2 TRBJ2-3 NA TRBV18 CASSPSRGGTDTQYF TGTGCCAGCTCCCCTTCCCGGGGGGGCACAGATACGCAGTATTTT
TRBD2 TRBJ2-2 NA TRBV7-9 CASSSAGGAGELFF TGTGCCAGCAGCTCGGCCGGGGGGGCCGGGGAGCTGTTTTTT
NA TRBJ1-4 NA TRBV10-3 CATQENREKLFF TGTGCCACCCAAGAGAACAGGGAAAAACTGTTTTTT